This TCR beta chain derives from a study of blood T cell repertoires in COVID-19. The overall study: PBMCs, B-cell-depleted T cells, or T cells were the source of the cDNA or gDNA that made up the material.

As handled by the study authors: Amplification with reference gene primers provided the estimates of nucleated cell counts. Assay used: immunoSEQ multiplex PCR; TCRdb lists only in-frame clones, some missing. V and J calls and clone size are as listed in that table; D and trimming were resolved from the DNA. This sample has some 300,000 clones, with 89% found just once. The CDR3 contains 17 residues. Germline V lookup: CDR1 MNHEY, CDR2 SVGEGT. With V trimmed by 6 bases and J by 6 bases, 17 bases remained unmatched. Each participant's cohort was designated according to participant-reported clinical history.

The rearrangement joins TRBV6-2 or TRBV6-3 to TRBJ1-2; 9 nucleotides match TRBD1. Sequenced: PBMCs or T cells enriched from blood (not recorded which). This TCR came from a woman in her thirties or forties who had recovered from COVID-19. The CDR3 reads CASSPSPGQGPIDGYTF. The CDR3 DNA reads as TGTGCCAGCAGCCCTAGTCCGGGACAGGGACCTATTGATGGCTACACCTTC.